A single sample is the source of the 21 T cell receptor beta chains below, sequenced in a study of PD-L1 blockade in urothelial cancer (dated by TCRdb to about 2017). Receptor amplification or capture employed the immunoSEQ multiplex PCR assay. What TCRdb holds here is the immuneACCESS table cut down to in-frame rearrangements. Part of the clones is not present; checked against another copy, under half of the missing clones reflect an unresolved V gene, and the others are unexplained. The sample profile shows roughly 53,000 clones; around 88% of them were found once. Over 12% of the sample belongs to the ten largest clones. In light of the paper, this sample's time point label describes: pretreatment peripheral blood. The specimen comprised PBMCs, sampled around atezolizumab (anti-PD-L1) treatment. The source is a woman in her sixties or seventies with urothelial cancer.

V is TRBV7-8 and J is TRBJ2-2; TRBD2 matches at 11 bases. Germline values: CDR1 SGHVS, CDR2 FQNEAQ. The CDR3 runs to 17 residues. Trimming at V came to 1 base and at J to 7 bases, leaving 8 bases not matched to a gene. The CDR3 here is CASSLGRLAGGSGELFF. The CDR3 DNA reads TGTGCCAGCAGCTTAGGACGGCTAGCGGGAGGAAGCGGGGAGCTGTTTTTT.

The rearrangement links TRBV9 to TRBJ2-5; possibly TRBD2 for D (5 bases). The CDR3 length is 15 residues. V lost 3 bases and J 4 bases, leaving 16 bases between the germline ends. Germline V gives CDR1 SGDLS, CDR2 YYNGEE. The CDR3 here is CASSASGNLRETQYF. CDR3 nucleotides: TGTGCCAGCAGCGCATCCGGGAACCTCCGAGAGACCCAGTACTTC.

The genes are TRBV10-3 and TRBJ1-4; TRBD1 is a possible D gene (6 bases). V lost 0 bases to trimming and J lost 6 bases, with 14 bases between them. Per germline, CDR1 ENHRY and CDR2 SYGVKD. The CDR3 totals 16 residues. The chain's CDR3 is CAISESTGRADEKLFF. Here the CDR3 DNA reads TGTGCCATCAGTGAGTCGACAGGCAGGGCAGATGAAAAACTGTTTTTT.

This chain connects TRBV13 to TRBJ2-3; 11 bases are shared with TRBD1. This CDR3 has 16 residues. V gave up 5 bases and J gave up 3 bases; unmatched junction bases: 7. Germline CDR1 PRHDT, CDR2 FYEKMQ (reference sequence). This CDR3 is CASSPQDRGPTDTQYF. The CDR3 nucleotides are TGTGCCAGCAGCCCGCAGGACAGGGGGCCTACAGATACGCAGTATTTT.

In this sample, this clone turned up once. The chain recombines TRBV28 with TRBJ1-5; weak D call: TRBD1 (6 bases). The germline CDR1 and CDR2 sequences are MDHEN and SYDVKM. The CDR3 spans 13 residues. Trimming pared 5 bases from V and 5 bases from J, leaving 10 bases between. CDR3: CASSPQGYQPQHF. DNA of the CDR3: TGTGCCAGCAGTCCACAGGGATATCAGCCCCAGCATTTT.

This chain joins TRBV19 and TRBJ2-2; 9 bases fit TRBD1. The V segment lost 3 bases and the J segment 4 bases; nucleotides outside the gene matches: 6. Per the germline V gene, CDR1 is LNHDA and CDR2 is SQIVND (reference sequence). This CDR3 has 16 amino acids. In nucleotides, the CDR3 is TGTGCCAGTAGTATTAGGACAGGGGTAGCCACCGGGGAGCTGTTTTTT. It encodes CASSIRTGVATGELFF.

The chain combines TRBV5-4 with TRBJ2-5; the match to TRBD2 covers 8 bases. Germline CDR1 and CDR2: SGHNT and YYREEE (reference sequence). The CDR3 is made up of 15 amino acids. Trimming cost V 2 bases and J 5 bases; bases outside gene matches: 8. The CDR3 sequence is CASSFGGAVSETQYF. The CDR3 DNA is TGTGCCAGCAGCTTCGGGGGGGCAGTCAGTGAGACCCAGTACTTC.

J is TRBJ1-2 and V is TRBV9; no clear D gene. V shed 4 bases and J shed 8 bases, with 9 bases lying between them. The V gene's germline CDR1 is SGDLS and CDR2 YYNGEE. The CDR3 has 11 amino acids. CDR3 DNA sequence: TGTGCCAGCAGCCGTACGGAGGGCTACACCTTC. Translating it yields CASSRTEGYTF. Looking up the rest from reference TRBV9 and TRBJ1-2 gives the full variable domain: DSGVTQTPKHLITATGQRVTLRCSPRSGDLSVYWYQQSLDQGLQFLIQYYNGEERAKGNILERFSAQQFPDLHSELNLSSLELGDSALYFCASSRTEGYTFGSGTRLTVV.

The rearrangement joins TRBV7-9 to TRBJ2-7; 7 nucleotides align to TRBD2. The CDR3 consists of 18 residues. From germline, CDR1 is SEHNR and CDR2 FQNEAQ (reference sequence). The V gene end was trimmed by 2 bases and the J gene end by 3 bases; junction bases not matched to a gene: 16. The chain's CDR3 is CASSLLPGSGGLSYEQYF. CDR3 nucleotides: TGTGCCAGCAGCTTACTTCCAGGTTCGGGAGGTCTGAGCTACGAGCAGTACTTC.

V usage is TRBV15 and J usage is TRBJ1-4, with 7 bases that match TRBD1. The V gene end was trimmed by 8 bases and the J gene end by 3 bases; junction bases not matched to a gene: 6. Germline V CDR1 and CDR2: LNHNV, YYDKDF (reference sequence). This CDR3 is built from 14 residues. CDR3 loop: CATSKGASNEKLFF. The DNA of the CDR3 is TGTGCCACCTCTAAGGGGGCCTCTAATGAAAAACTGTTTTTT.

V is TRBV4-2 and J is TRBJ2-1; 10 bases match TRBD2. Looked up from germline, CDR1 is LGHNA and CDR2 is YNFKEQ. This CDR3 spans 16 amino acids. The ends lost 0 bases at V and 8 bases at J; junction bases unmatched: 7. This chain's CDR3 is CASSQDPSGGGYEQFF. The CDR3 DNA reads TGTGCCAGCAGCCAAGATCCCAGCGGGGGGGGGTATGAGCAGTTCTTC.

The chain is built from TRBV28 and TRBJ2-7; 8 bases are a match to TRBD2. With V trimmed by 3 bases and J by 3 bases, 1 base remained unmatched. CDR1 is MDHEN and CDR2 is SYDVKM in the germline V gene. CDR3 length: 13 residues. For the CDR3, the DNA is TGTGCCAGCAGTTTCGGGACTAGCTACGAGCAGTACTTC. Its translation: CASSFGTSYEQYF.

This clone was seen more than once but under ten times. The rearrangement uses TRBV29-1 and TRBJ1-2; 12 bases are a match to TRBD1. Germline V gives CDR1 SQVTM, CDR2 ANQGSEA. J lost 4 bases, V lost 7 bases, and 7 bases had no gene match. The CDR3 totals 14 residues. The CDR3 here is CSATGTGGIYGYTF. Here the CDR3 DNA reads TGCAGCGCAACCGGGACAGGGGGCATCTATGGCTACACCTTC.

This clone was observed a handful of times. The CDR3 DNA is TGCGCCAGCAGGGGGAACGGCGGGAGCGAGCAGTACTTC. It translates to CASRGNGGSEQYF. The genes are TRBV10-2 and TRBJ2-7; 7 bases are a match to TRBD2. Germline trimming cut 6 bases from V and 6 bases from J; bases unmatched to any gene: 8. Germline V gene lookup returns CDR1 WSHSY and CDR2 SAAADI. The CDR3 contains 13 residues.

The chain uses TRBV19 and TRBJ1-1, with 10 bases lining up with TRBD1. Looked up from germline, CDR1 is LNHDA and CDR2 is SQIVND (reference sequence). V trimming: 7 bases; J trimming: 1 base; junction bases outside the gene matches: 12. The CDR3 runs 17 residues. The CDR3 loop reads CASTPPGQGVGNTEAFF. The CDR3 DNA is TGTGCCAGTACCCCTCCTGGACAGGGGGTAGGGAACACTGAAGCTTTCTTT.

The J gene is TRBJ2-3, the V gene TRBV6-1, with 8 positions matching TRBD1. The trim removed 6 bases at V and 2 bases at J, leaving 4 bases unmatched. The CDR3 extends over 14 amino acids. Looked up from germline, CDR1 is MNHNS and CDR2 is SASEGT. CDR3 DNA: TGTGCCAGCAGGTGGGACAGGAACACAGATACGCAGTATTTT. As protein: CASRWDRNTDTQYF.

The chain uses TRBV10-3 and TRBJ2-7; possibly TRBD1 for D (6 bases). Trimming took off 0 bases at V and 1 base at J, with 7 bases between the two ends. The CDR3 is made up of 14 amino acids. Germline V gene data show CDR1 as ENHRY and CDR2 as SYGVKD. CDR3 bases: TGTGCCATCAGTGAGTCAACAGGGTCCTACGAGCAGTACTTC. This translates into CAISESTGSYEQYF.

The gene calls are TRBV7-8 and TRBJ2-7; TRBD2 agrees at 8 bases. The CDR3 is 17 residues long. V shed 1 base and J 5 bases; nucleotides not matched to a gene: 13. CDR1 and CDR2 from the germline V gene are SGHVS and FQNEAQ. CDR3 protein: CASSLVSFSGVRDEQYF. The DNA for the CDR3 is TGTGCCAGCAGCTTAGTCTCATTTAGCGGGGTAAGGGACGAGCAGTACTTC. Drawing the rest from reference TRBV7-8 and TRBJ2-7, the complete variable domain is GAGVSQSPRYKVAKRGQDVALRCDPISGHVSLFWYQQALGQGPEFLTYFQNEAQLDKSGLPSDRFFAERPEGSVSTLKIQRTQQEDSAVYLCASSLVSFSGVRDEQYFGPGTRLTVT.

The rearrangement uses TRBV6-6 and TRBJ2-6; D is ambiguous. Germline V gives CDR1 MNHNY, CDR2 SVGAGI (reference sequence). The CDR3 has 13 residues. The ends were cut back, 6 bases at V and 2 bases at J, with 5 bases in the middle. The chain's CDR3 is CASSRTGANVLTF. CDR3 in DNA: TGTGCCAGCAGCAGAACTGGGGCCAACGTCCTGACTTTC.

Only a few counts were recorded for this clone. The genes are TRBV2 and TRBJ1-1, with 7 bases aligning to TRBD1. V was pared by 6 bases and J by 0 bases, with 4 bases of the junction left unmatched. The CDR3 has 14 residues. From germline, CDR1 is SNHLY and CDR2 FYNNEI. CDR3 DNA sequence: TGTGCCAGCAGGTACAGGGGAGTGAACACTGAAGCTTTCTTT. Its translation is CASRYRGVNTEAFF.

The chain recombines TRBV7-9 with TRBJ2-7; tentative D call: TRBD1 (6 bases). The CDR3 sequence is 11 residues long. Germline values: CDR1 SEHNR, CDR2 FQNEAQ (reference sequence). Deletions cut 5 bases from V and 10 bases from J, with 12 bases between. This chain's CDR3 is CASSHTGRQYF. The CDR3 nucleotides are TGTGCCAGCAGCCATACAGGGCGACAGTACTTC.